This TCR beta chain came from a study of immune evolution from preneoplasia to lung adenocarcinoma. Study-wide points: Later-stage lesions appeared to have more T cells, more diversity, less clonality. Compared with EGFR-mutant or double wild-type lesions, KRAS-mutant nodules were more clonal.

Notes on this clone: The antigen is not known.

Only in-frame clones appear in the TCRdb table, and some are missing; sequencing was by immunoSEQ multiplex PCR. The sample consists of about 5,600 clones, around 79% of them appearing once. The CDR3 spans 15 residues. The germline gives CDR1 SEHNR, CDR2 FQNEAQ (reference sequence). V lost 8 bases and J lost 3, with 18 bases in between. Sequenced: FFPE lung adenocarcinoma in situ tissue. The chain links TRBV7-9 to TRBJ2-3; D is perhaps TRBD2 (5 bases). The clonotype originates from a person aged 55-85 years with lung adenocarcinoma. DNA for the CDR3: TGTGCCAGCCTCCCGAAGGGAGTTGGTACAGATACGCAGTATTTT. This encodes CASLPKGVGTDTQYF.